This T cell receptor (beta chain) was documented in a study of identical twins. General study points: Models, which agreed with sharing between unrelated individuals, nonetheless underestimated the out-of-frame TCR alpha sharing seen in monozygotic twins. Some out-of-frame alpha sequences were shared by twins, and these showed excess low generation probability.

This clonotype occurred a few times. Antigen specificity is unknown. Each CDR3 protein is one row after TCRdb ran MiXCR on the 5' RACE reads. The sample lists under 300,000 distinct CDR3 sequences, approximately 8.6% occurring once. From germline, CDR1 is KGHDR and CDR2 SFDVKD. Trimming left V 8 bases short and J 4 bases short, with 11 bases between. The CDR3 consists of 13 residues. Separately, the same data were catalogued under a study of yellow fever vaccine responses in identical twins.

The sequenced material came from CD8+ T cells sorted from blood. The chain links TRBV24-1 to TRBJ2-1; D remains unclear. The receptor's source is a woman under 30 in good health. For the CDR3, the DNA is TGTGCCACCATGGGTGAGACTTACAATGAGCAGTTCTTC. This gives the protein CATMGETYNEQFF.